A single sample gave rise to the 3 T cell receptor beta chains below, sequenced in a study of blood T cells in healthy people across ages. The use of a sample-barcoded 5' primer and a J-beta primer mix characterized a second PCR of roughly 6 to 11 cycles. From the 5' RACE reads, TCRdb called clonotypes with MiXCR, one entry per CDR3 protein. The sample comprises hundreds of thousands of distinct CDR3 sequences, approximately 29% of which are singletons, and roughly 15% rests with the top ten. Sample: blood. These receptors were collected from a woman older than 75 in good health.

As to this clonotype: It may be a read error: a sequence one base away is much more abundant. As DNA, the CDR3 is TGTGCCGGCAGACCGGGACAGGAGAGGAGATACGAGCAGTACTTC. This sequence encodes CAGRPGQERRYEQYF. This chain connects TRBV6-2 or TRBV6-3 to TRBJ2-7; 8 nucleotides align to TRBD1. Germline V lookup: CDR1 MNHEY, CDR2 SVGEGT. The CDR3 is 15 amino acids.

This clonotype was observed many times. This chain uses TRBV5-1 with TRBJ2-5; 10 nucleotides align to TRBD1. Trimming took 0 bases from V and 4 from J; bases not matched to a gene: 6. Germline V CDR1 and CDR2: SGHRS, YFSETQ. The CDR3 spans 16 residues. The CDR3: CASSLGDRGRGETQYF. The CDR3 bases are TGCGCCAGCAGCTTGGGAGACAGGGGGCGAGGAGAGACCCAGTACTTC.

This clonotype was found a few times. The rearrangement links TRBV28 to TRBJ2-3; 8 bases are shared with TRBD1. The CDR3 totals 15 residues. Trimming took 5 bases from V and 6 from J; bases not matched to a gene: 10. Per the germline V gene, CDR1 is MDHEN and CDR2 is SYDVKM. CDR3 nucleotide sequence: TGTGCCAGCAGTCCCCTAGACAGGGGCGCCGATACGCAGTATTTT. Translating gives CASSPLDRGADTQYF.